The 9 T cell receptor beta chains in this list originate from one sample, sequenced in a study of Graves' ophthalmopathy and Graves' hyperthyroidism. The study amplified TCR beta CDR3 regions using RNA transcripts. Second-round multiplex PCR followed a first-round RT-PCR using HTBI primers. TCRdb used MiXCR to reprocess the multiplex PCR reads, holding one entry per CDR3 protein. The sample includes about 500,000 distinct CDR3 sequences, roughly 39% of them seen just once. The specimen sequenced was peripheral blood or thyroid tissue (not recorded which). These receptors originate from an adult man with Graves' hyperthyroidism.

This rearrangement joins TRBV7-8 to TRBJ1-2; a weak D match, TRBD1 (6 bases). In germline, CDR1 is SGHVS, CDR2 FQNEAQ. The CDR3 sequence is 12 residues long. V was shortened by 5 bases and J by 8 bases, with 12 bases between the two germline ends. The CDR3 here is CASSQDQGGYTF. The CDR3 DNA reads TGTGCCAGCAGCCAAGATCAGGGGGGCTACACCTTC.

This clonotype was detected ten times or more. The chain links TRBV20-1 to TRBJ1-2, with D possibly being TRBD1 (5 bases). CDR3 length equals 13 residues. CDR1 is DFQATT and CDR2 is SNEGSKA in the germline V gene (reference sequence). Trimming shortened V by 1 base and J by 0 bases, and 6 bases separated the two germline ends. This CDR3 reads CSARAGANYGYTF. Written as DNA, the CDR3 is TGCAGTGCTAGAGCGGGGGCTAACTATGGCTACACCTTC.

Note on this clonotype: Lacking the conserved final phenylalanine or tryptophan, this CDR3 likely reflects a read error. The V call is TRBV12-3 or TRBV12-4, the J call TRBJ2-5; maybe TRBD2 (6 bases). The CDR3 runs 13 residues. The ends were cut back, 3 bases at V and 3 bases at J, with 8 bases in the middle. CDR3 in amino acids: CASSFGGKETQYL. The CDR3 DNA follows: TGTGCCAGCAGTTTTGGGGGGAAAGAGACCCAGTACCTC.

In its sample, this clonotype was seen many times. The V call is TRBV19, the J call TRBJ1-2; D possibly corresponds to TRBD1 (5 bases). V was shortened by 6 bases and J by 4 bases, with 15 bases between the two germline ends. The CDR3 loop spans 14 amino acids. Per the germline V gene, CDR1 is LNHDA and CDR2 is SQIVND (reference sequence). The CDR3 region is CASSSTVLLYGYTF. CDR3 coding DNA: TGTGCCAGTAGCTCGACAGTGTTACTCTATGGCTACACCTTC.

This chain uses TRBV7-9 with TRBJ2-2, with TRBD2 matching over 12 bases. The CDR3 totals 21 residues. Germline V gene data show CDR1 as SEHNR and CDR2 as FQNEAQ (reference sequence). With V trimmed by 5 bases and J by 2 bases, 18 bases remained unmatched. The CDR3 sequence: CASSPRGPLAGGPINTGELFF. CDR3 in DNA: TGTGCCAGCAGCCCCCGTGGTCCCCTAGCGGGAGGGCCAATCAACACCGGGGAGCTGTTTTTT.

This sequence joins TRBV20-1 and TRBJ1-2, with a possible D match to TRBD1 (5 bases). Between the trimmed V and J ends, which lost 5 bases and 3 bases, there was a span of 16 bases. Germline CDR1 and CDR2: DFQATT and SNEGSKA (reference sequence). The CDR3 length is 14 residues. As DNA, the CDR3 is TGCAGTGCTGACCCCGCCCGGGGGGACTATGGCTACACCTTC. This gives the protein CSADPARGDYGYTF.

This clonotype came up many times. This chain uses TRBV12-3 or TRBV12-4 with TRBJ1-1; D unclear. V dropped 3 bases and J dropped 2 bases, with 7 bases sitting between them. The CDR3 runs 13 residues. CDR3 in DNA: TGTGCCAGCAGTTTCGCGAAAAACACTGAAGCTTTCTTT. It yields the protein CASSFAKNTEAFF.

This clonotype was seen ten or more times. CDR3 nucleotide sequence: TGCAGTGCTAGTGCCGCGTATAGCAATCAGCCCCAGCATTTT. Amino acid sequence: CSASAAYSNQPQHF. The rearrangement uses TRBV20-1 and TRBJ1-5, with unresolved D. Per germline, CDR1 DFQATT and CDR2 SNEGSKA (reference sequence). The ends were cut back, 3 bases at V and 0 bases at J, with 9 bases in the middle. The CDR3 consists of 14 residues.

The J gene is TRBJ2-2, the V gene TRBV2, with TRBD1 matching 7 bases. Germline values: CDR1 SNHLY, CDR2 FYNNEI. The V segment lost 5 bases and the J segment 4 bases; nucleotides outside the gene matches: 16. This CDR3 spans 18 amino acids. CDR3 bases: TGTGCCAGCAGTTTCGGGACAGCCGGCTTTCGTGTCACCGGGGAGCTGTTTTTT. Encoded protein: CASSFGTAGFRVTGELFF.